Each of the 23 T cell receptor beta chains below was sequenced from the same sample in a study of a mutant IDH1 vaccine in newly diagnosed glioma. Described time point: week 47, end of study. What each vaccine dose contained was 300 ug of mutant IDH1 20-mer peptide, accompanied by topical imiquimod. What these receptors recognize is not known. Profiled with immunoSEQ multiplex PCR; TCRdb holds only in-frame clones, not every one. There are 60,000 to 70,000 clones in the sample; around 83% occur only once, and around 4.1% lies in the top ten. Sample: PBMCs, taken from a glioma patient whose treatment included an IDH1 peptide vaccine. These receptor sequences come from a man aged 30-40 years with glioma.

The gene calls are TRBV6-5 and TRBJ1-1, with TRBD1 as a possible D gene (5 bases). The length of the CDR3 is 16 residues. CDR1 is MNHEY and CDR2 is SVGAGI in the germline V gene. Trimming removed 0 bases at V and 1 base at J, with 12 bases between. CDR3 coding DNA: TGTGCCAGCAGTTACTCCCTGGGACGGACGAACACTGAAGCTTTCTTT. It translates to CASSYSLGRTNTEAFF.

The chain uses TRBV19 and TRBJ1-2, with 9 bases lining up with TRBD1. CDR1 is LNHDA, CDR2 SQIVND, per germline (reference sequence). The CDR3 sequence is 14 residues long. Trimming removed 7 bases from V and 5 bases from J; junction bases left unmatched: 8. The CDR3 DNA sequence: TGTGCCAGTAATGACAGGGGGGGAGCTTATGGCTACACCTTC. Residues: CASNDRGGAYGYTF.

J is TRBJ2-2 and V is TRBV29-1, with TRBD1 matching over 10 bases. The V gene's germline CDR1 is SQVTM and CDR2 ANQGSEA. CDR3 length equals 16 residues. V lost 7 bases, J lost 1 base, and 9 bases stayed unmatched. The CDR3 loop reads CSASTGTGENTGELFF. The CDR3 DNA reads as TGCAGCGCGTCCACCGGGACAGGGGAGAACACCGGGGAGCTGTTTTTT.

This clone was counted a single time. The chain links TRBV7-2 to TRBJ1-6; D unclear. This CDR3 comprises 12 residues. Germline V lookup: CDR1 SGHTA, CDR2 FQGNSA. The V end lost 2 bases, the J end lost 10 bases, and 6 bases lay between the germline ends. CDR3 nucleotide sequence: TGTGCCAGCAGCTTACAAGGATCACCCCTCCACTTT. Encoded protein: CASSLQGSPLHF.

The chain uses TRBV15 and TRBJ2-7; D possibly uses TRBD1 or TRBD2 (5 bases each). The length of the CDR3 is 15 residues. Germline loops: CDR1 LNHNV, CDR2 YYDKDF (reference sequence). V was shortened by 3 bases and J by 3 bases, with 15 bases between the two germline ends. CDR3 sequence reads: CATSRAGTPDYEQYF. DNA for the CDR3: TGTGCCACCAGCAGGGCCGGGACGCCAGACTACGAGCAGTACTTC.

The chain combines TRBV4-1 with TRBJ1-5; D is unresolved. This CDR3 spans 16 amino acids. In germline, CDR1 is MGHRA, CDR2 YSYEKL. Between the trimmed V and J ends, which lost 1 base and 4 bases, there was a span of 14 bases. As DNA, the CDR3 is TGCGCCAGCAGCCAAGGGTTGCAGGTTGCTAATCAGCCCCAGCATTTT. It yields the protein CASSQGLQVANQPQHF.

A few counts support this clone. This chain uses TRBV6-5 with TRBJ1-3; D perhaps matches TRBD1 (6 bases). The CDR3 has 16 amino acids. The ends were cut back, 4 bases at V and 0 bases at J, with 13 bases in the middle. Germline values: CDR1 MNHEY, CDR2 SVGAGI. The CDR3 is CASSLRGGYSGNTIYF. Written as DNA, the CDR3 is TGTGCCAGCAGTTTAAGGGGGGGATACTCTGGAAACACCATATATTTT.

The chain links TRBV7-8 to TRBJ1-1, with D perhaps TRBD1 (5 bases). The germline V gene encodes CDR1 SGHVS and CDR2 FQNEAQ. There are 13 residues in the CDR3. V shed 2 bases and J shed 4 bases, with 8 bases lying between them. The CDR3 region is CASSLTGTTEAFF. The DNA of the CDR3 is TGTGCCAGCAGCTTAACCGGGACCACTGAAGCTTTCTTT.

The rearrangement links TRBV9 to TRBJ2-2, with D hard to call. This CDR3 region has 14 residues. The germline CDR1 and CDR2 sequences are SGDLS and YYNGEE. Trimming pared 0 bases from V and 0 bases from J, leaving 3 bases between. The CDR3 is CASSVAPNTGELFF. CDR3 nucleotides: TGTGCCAGCAGCGTAGCCCCGAACACCGGGGAGCTGTTTTTT.

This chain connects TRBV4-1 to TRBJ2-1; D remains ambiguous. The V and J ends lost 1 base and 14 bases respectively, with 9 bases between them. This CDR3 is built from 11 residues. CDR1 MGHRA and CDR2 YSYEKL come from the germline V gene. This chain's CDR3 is CASSQGDFKFF. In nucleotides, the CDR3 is TGCGCCAGCAGCCAAGGAGATTTCAAGTTCTTC.

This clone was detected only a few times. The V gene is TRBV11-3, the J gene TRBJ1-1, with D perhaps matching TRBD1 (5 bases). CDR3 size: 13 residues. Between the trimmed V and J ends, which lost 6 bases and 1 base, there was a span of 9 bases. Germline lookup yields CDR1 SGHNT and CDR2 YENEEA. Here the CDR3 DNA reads TGTGCCAGCAGTAGACAGTCGAACACTGAAGCTTTCTTT. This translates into CASSRQSNTEAFF.

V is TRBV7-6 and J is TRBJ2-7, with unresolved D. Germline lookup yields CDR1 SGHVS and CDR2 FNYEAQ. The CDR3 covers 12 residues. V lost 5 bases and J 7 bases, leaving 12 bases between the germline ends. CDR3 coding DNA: TGTGCCAGCAGCCCCAGAGTAGGGGAGCAGTACTTC. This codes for CASSPRVGEQYF.

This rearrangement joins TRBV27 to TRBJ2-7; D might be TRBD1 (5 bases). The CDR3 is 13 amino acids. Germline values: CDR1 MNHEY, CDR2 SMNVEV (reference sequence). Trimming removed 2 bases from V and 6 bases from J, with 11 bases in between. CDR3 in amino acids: CASSLDGAGEQYF. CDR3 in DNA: TGTGCCAGCAGTTTAGATGGGGCTGGCGAGCAGTACTTC.

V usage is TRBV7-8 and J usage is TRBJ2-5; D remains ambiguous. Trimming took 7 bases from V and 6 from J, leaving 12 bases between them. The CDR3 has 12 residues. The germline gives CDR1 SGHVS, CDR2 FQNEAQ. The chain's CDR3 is CASKSLSKTQYF. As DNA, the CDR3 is TGTGCCAGCAAGTCCTTGAGTAAGACCCAGTACTTC.

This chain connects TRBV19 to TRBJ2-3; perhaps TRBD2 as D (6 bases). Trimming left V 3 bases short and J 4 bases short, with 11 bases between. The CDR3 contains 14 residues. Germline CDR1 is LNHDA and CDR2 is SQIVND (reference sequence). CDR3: CASSIGGFPDTQYF. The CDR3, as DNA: TGTGCCAGTAGTATCGGGGGTTTCCCAGATACGCAGTATTTT.

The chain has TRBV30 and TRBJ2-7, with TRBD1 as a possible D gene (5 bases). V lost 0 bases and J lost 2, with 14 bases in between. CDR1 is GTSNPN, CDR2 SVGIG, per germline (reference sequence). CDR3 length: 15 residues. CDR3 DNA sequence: TGTGCCTGGAGTGTACATCCAGGGAAGGCCTACGAGCAGTACTTC. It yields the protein CAWSVHPGKAYEQYF.

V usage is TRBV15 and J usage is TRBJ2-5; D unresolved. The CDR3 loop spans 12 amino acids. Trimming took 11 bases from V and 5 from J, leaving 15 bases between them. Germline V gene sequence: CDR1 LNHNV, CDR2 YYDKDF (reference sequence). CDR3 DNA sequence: TGTGCCGTAGGGCGCTTGGGGGAGACCCAGTACTTC. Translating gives CAVGRLGETQYF.

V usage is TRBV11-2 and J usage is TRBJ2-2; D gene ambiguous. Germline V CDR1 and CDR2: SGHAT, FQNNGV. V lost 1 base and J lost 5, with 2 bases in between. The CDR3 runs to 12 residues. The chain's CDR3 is CASSLGTGELFF. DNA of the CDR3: TGTGCCAGCAGCTTAGGAACCGGGGAGCTGTTTTTT.

CDR3 protein: CASSLGRNTEAFF. The DNA for the CDR3 is TGTGCCAGCAGCCTAGGACGAAACACTGAAGCTTTCTTT. This rearrangement joins TRBV11-2 to TRBJ1-1; D ambiguous. Germline V lookup: CDR1 SGHAT, CDR2 FQNNGV. V lost 5 bases to trimming and J lost 2 bases, with 9 bases between them. The length of the CDR3 is 13 residues.

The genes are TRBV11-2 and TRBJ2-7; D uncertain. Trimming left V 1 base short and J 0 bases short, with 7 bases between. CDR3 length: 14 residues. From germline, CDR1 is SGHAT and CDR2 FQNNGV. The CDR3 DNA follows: TGTGCCAGCAGCTTAGCAAGACTCTCCTACGAGCAGTACTTC. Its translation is CASSLARLSYEQYF.

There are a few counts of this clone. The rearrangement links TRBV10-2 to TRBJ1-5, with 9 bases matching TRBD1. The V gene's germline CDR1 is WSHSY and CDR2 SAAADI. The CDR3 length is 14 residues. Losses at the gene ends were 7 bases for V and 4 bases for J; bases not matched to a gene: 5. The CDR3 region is CASKTGTGNQPQHF. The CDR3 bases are TGCGCCAGCAAGACCGGGACAGGGAATCAGCCCCAGCATTTT.

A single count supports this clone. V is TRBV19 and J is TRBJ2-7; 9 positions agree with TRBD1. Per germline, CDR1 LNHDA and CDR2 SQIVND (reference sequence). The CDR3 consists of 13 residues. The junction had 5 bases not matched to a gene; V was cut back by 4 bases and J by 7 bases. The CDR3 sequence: CASSTTGGWEQYF. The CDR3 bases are TGTGCCAGTAGTACCACAGGGGGCTGGGAGCAGTACTTC. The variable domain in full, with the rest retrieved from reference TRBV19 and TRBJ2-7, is DGGITQSPKYLFRKEGQNVTLSCEQNLNHDAMYWYRQDPGQGLRLIYYSQIVNDFQKGDIAEGYSVSREKKESFPLTVTSAQKNPTAFYLCASSTTGGWEQYFGPGTRLTVT.

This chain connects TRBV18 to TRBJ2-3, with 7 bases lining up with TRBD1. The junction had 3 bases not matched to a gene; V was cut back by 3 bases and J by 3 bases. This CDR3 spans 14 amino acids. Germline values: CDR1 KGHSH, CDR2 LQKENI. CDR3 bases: TGTGCCAGCTCACCCCGACAGGGAACAGATACGCAGTATTTT. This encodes CASSPRQGTDTQYF.